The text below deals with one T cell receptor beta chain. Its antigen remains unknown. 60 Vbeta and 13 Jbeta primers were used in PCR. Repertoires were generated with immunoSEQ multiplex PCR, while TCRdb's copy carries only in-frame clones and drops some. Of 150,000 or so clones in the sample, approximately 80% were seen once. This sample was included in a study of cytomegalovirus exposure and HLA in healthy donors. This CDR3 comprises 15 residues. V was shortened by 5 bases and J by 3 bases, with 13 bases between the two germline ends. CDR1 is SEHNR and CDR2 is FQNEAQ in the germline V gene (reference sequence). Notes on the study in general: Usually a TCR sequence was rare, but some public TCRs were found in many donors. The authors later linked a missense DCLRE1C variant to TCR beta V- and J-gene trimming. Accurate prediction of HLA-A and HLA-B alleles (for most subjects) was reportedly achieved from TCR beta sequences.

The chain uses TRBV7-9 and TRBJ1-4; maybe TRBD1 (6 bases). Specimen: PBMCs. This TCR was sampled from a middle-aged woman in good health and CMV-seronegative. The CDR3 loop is CASSAGGAANEKLFF. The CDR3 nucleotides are TGTGCCAGCAGCGCGGGGGGCGCGGCTAATGAAAAACTGTTTTTT.